This TCR beta chain is drawn from a study of blood T cell repertoires in COVID-19. Study at large: The United States, Italy and Spain supplied acute and convalescent COVID-19 samples.

Participants had their cohort set by participant-reported clinical history. Cohort 3 donors counted as recovered after two negative PCRs, clearance, or resolved symptoms. TCRdb's copy holds only in-frame clones and misses some; the assay was immunoSEQ multiplex PCR. The profile covers almost 500,000 clones, with about 85% appearing a single time and approximately 8% taken by the ten largest. The clonotype originates from a woman aged 55 to 70 who had recovered from COVID-19. The sequenced sample was PBMCs or T cells enriched from blood (not recorded which).

The CDR3 spells CSVAKPGLETQYF. CDR3 coding DNA: TGCAGCGTTGCTAAGCCGGGACTAGAGACCCAGTACTTC. The rearrangement joins TRBV29-1 to TRBJ2-5; tentative D call: TRBD2 (6 bases). The CDR3 has 13 residues. Germline-derived CDR1 and CDR2 are SQVTM and ANQGSEA. The ends were cut back, 4 bases at V and 4 bases at J, with 13 bases in the middle.